The 20 T cell receptor beta chains in this list originate from one sample, sequenced in a study of T-cell memory formation after mild COVID-19. TCRdb itself ran the 5' RACE reads through MiXCR, one entry per CDR3 protein. The sample gives about 100,000 distinct CDR3 sequences, over 8.5% of which show up once; more than 35% is in the top ten. Specimen: PBMCs or a T cell subset sorted from them (not recorded which). The receptor source for this set is a man aged 18 to 30 who had mild COVID-19 (a few samples of this study predate the infection). Cell type and time point are not known.

The V call is TRBV12-3 or TRBV12-4, the J call TRBJ2-5, with D possibly matching TRBD2 (7 bases). The CDR3 is made up of 13 amino acids. Trimming pared 6 bases from V and 5 bases from J, leaving 13 bases between. CDR3 DNA: TGTGCCAGCAGAAGCGGGGACAAGGAGACCCAGTACTTC. The encoded protein is CASRSGDKETQYF.

In this sample, this clonotype turned up a few times. The CDR3 DNA reads TGTGCCAGCGGGGGGAGGGCAGGCGAGCAGTACTTC. This gives the protein CASGGRAGEQYF. This chain joins TRBV3-1 and TRBJ2-7; 7 bases match TRBD2. The germline V gene encodes CDR1 LGHDT and CDR2 YNNKEL (reference sequence). The CDR3 totals 12 residues. Trimming cost V 8 bases and J 6 bases; bases outside gene matches: 7.

This clonotype showed up many times. The J gene is TRBJ2-3, the V gene TRBV4-3, with D possibly matching TRBD2 (6 bases). The CDR3 totals 18 residues. Trimming removed 0 bases from V and 0 bases from J, with 16 bases in between. Germline CDR1 LGHNA, CDR2 YSLEER. The chain's CDR3 is CASSQDGGSSSSTDTQYF. The CDR3 DNA reads TGCGCCAGCAGCCAAGATGGGGGGTCTAGCTCTAGCACAGATACGCAGTATTTT.

The chain recombines TRBV6-6 with TRBJ1-1; a weak D match, TRBD1 (6 bases). Germline CDR1 and CDR2: MNHNY and SVGAGI (reference sequence). The V end was cut by 6 bases, the J end by 6 bases, with 11 bases between. The CDR3 totals 12 residues. In DNA form, the CDR3 reads TGTGCCAGCAGACAGGGACACGCTGAAGCTTTCTTT. It codes for CASRQGHAEAFF.

The J gene is TRBJ2-5, the V gene TRBV4-2; tentatively, D is TRBD1 (6 bases). Trimming pared 1 base from V and 7 bases from J, leaving 16 bases between. Germline V gene sequence: CDR1 LGHNA, CDR2 YNFKEQ. The CDR3 contains 15 residues. This chain's CDR3 is CASSQAGTRNPTQYF. CDR3 nucleotide sequence: TGTGCCAGCAGCCAAGCCGGGACAAGGAATCCGACCCAGTACTTC.

The chain uses TRBV12-3 or TRBV12-4 and TRBJ2-1, with D perhaps matching TRBD2 (6 bases). CDR3 length: 14 residues. The germline V and J ends were trimmed by 5 bases and 4 bases, with 12 bases remaining between them. DNA of the CDR3: TGTGCCAGCAGTGATACTCGGGGGTACAATGAGCAGTTCTTC. This translates into CASSDTRGYNEQFF.

V gene TRBV4-1 combines with J gene TRBJ1-5; D is undetermined. The CDR3 extends over 15 amino acids. Trimming shortened V by 4 bases and J by 6 bases, and 16 bases separated the two germline ends. Germline V gives CDR1 MGHRA, CDR2 YSYEKL. CDR3 region: CASSLRQQLGQPQHF. In nucleotides, the CDR3 is TGCGCCAGCAGCCTCCGACAACAGTTAGGTCAGCCCCAGCATTTT.

The chain joins TRBV4-3 to TRBJ2-3; 8 bases fit TRBD2. Unmatched junction bases numbered 7, after V lost 0 bases and J lost 5 bases. Germline values: CDR1 LGHNA, CDR2 YSLEER. This CDR3 spans 16 amino acids. CDR3 sequence (DNA): TGCGCCAGCAGCCAAGATACGGGGGGGCTTGAAGATACGCAGTATTTT. This translates into CASSQDTGGLEDTQYF.

This chain joins TRBV6-5 and TRBJ2-1, with TRBD1 matching 8 bases. Looked up from germline, CDR1 is MNHEY and CDR2 is SVGAGI. The length of the CDR3 is 12 residues. After removal of 5 bases from V and 10 bases from J, the junction contained 4 bases not matched to a gene. The CDR3 DNA reads as TGTGCCAGCAGTCCGGGACAGGCCGAGCAGTTCTTC. This codes for CASSPGQAEQFF.

This clonotype appeared a few times. V gene TRBV5-1 combines with J gene TRBJ2-3; a possible D gene is TRBD2 (5 bases). Trimming left V 0 bases short and J 5 bases short, with 13 bases between. The germline CDR1 and CDR2 sequences are SGHRS and YFSETQ. This CDR3 spans 15 amino acids. CDR3 DNA: TGCGCCAGCAGCTTGGAGTCGGGGTTCAGAGATACGCAGTATTTT. Amino acid sequence: CASSLESGFRDTQYF.

In this sample, this clonotype turned up a few times. CDR3 coding DNA: TGTGCCAGCAGTTACATTGGGACAGCGAACACCGGGGAGCTGTTTTTT. Translated, it gives CASSYIGTANTGELFF. This chain joins TRBV27 and TRBJ2-2, with 7 bases identical to TRBD1. Looked up from germline, CDR1 is MNHEY and CDR2 is SMNVEV (reference sequence). The CDR3 sequence is 16 residues long. V lost 4 bases, J lost 0 bases, and 5 bases stayed unmatched.

This clonotype was observed a few times. The chain recombines TRBV6-5 with TRBJ1-1; 7 nucleotides match TRBD1. Unmatched junction bases numbered 6, after V lost 5 bases and J lost 3 bases. This CDR3 has 14 residues. Per germline, CDR1 MNHEY and CDR2 SVGAGI. Written as DNA, the CDR3 is TGTGCCAGCAGTCCACAGGGGTTGGACACTGAAGCTTTCTTT. Translating gives CASSPQGLDTEAFF.

This rearrangement joins TRBV29-1 to TRBJ2-5, with D possibly being TRBD2 (7 bases). The germline V gene encodes CDR1 SQVTM and CDR2 ANQGSEA. This CDR3 is 15 amino acids long. V was cut by 4 bases and J by 5 bases, with 20 bases left in between. The CDR3 bases are TGCAGCGTTGGGTTGTCGGGGGGCCCCGGGGAGACCCAGTACTTC. Translation: CSVGLSGGPGETQYF.

The genes are TRBV6-5 and TRBJ2-1; no clear D. Germline V gene data show CDR1 as MNHEY and CDR2 as SVGAGI. This CDR3 is built from 18 residues. V dropped 6 bases and J dropped 4 bases, with 25 bases sitting between them. The chain's CDR3 is CASSLNYPLLPPYNEQFF. Here the CDR3 DNA reads TGTGCCAGCAGCCTTAATTACCCTCTACTCCCCCCTTACAATGAGCAGTTCTTC.

V is TRBV3-1 and J is TRBJ1-2, with unresolved D. V was cut by 0 bases and J by 3 bases, with 14 bases left in between. The length of the CDR3 is 16 residues. CDR1 LGHDT and CDR2 YNNKEL come from the germline V gene (reference sequence). In DNA form, the CDR3 reads TGTGCCAGCAGCCAAGATGCGGCGGGTCTATACTATGGCTACACCTTC. Translation gives CASSQDAAGLYYGYTF.

V gene TRBV29-1 combines with J gene TRBJ2-7, with 7 bases lining up with TRBD2. The germline V gene encodes CDR1 SQVTM and CDR2 ANQGSEA. With 0 bases clipped from V and 0 bases from J, the junction kept 8 bases outside the gene matches. The CDR3 runs 16 residues. This CDR3 reads CSVEDPSGTSSYEQYF. The DNA of the CDR3 is TGCAGCGTTGAAGACCCAAGCGGGACCAGCTCCTACGAGCAGTACTTC.

There are a few counts of this clonotype. J is TRBJ2-4 and V is TRBV21-1; the D segment call TRBD1 is taken from the table without a DNA check. TRBV21-1 is annotated as a pseudogene. The CDR3 spans 17 residues. For the CDR3, the DNA is TGTGCCAGCAGCAAAGTCCGGGACAGGGGTGCCAAAAACATTCAGTACTTC. Amino acid sequence: CASSKVRDRGAKNIQYF.

This clonotype was seen a few times. J is TRBJ2-2 and V is TRBV7-9, with D unclear. V lost 6 bases to trimming and J lost 0 bases, with 11 bases between them. CDR1 SEHNR and CDR2 FQNEAQ come from the germline V gene (reference sequence). The CDR3 loop spans 15 amino acids. The CDR3 DNA sequence: TGTGCCAGCAGTTCCGTGCGTTCGAACACCGGGGAGCTGTTTTTT. As protein: CASSSVRSNTGELFF.

This CDR3 reads CASTPGAGGRTGELFF. CDR3 coding DNA: TGTGCCAGCACCCCGGGGGCAGGGGGCAGGACCGGGGAGCTGTTTTTT. This chain uses TRBV12-3 or TRBV12-4 with TRBJ2-2, with 8 bases fitting TRBD1. The V segment lost 7 bases and the J segment 5 bases; nucleotides outside the gene matches: 12. The CDR3 contains 16 residues.

This clonotype was counted a few times. This sequence joins TRBV7-3 and TRBJ2-7, with a tentative D call TRBD2 (5 bases). The germline CDR1 and CDR2 sequences are SGHTA and FQGTGA. The CDR3 is 17 amino acids. V gave up 5 bases and J gave up 7 bases, with 27 bases separating them. The CDR3: CASSLKSGGVRRREQYF. CDR3 nucleotide sequence: TGTGCCAGCAGCCTTAAGAGCGGCGGAGTGCGAAGGCGGGAGCAGTACTTC. Looking up the rest from reference TRBV7-3 and TRBJ2-7 gives the full variable domain: GAGVSQTPSNKVTEKGKYVELRCDPISGHTALYWYRQSLGQGPEFLIYFQGTGAADDSGLPNDRFFAVRPEGSVSTLKIQRTERGDSAVYLCASSLKSGGVRRREQYFGPGTRLTVT.